These T cell receptor beta chains were read from a single sample in a study of blood T cell repertoires in COVID-19. Generated by immunoSEQ multiplex PCR, the TCRdb table keeps only in-frame clones and is missing some. The repertoire holds hundreds of thousands of clones, with approximately 90% as singletons. The sequenced material came from peripheral blood. Receptors were obtained from a woman aged 25 to 45 with acute or convalescent COVID-19. The conserved cysteine and the conserved F or W are not part of the CDR3 here. The listing skips clone size in some rows; elsewhere it reads once, few, many or a size class.

j_call: TRBJ2-1; v_call: TRBV11-2; clone_size: NA; cdr3_aa: ASSWRGEQF
j_call: TRBJ2-5; v_call: TRBV18; clone_size: NA; cdr3_aa: ASSPPSEETQY
j_call: TRBJ2-6; v_call: TRBV3-1/TRBV3-2; clone_size: NA; cdr3_aa: ASSQGSGGFGANVLT
j_call: TRBJ2-3; v_call: TRBV4-2; clone_size: NA; cdr3_aa: ASSQGTNPSTDTQY
j_call: TRBJ2-7; v_call: TRBV28; clone_size: NA; cdr3_aa: ASSFSWNKSTCEQY
j_call: TRBJ2-3; v_call: TRBV21-1; clone_size: NA; cdr3_aa: AIETGYTDTQY
j_call: TRBJ2-5; v_call: TRBV28; clone_size: NA; cdr3_aa: ASSFPPTDEGETQY
j_call: TRBJ1-1; v_call: TRBV29-1; clone_size: NA; cdr3_aa: SIQGNTEAF
j_call: TRBJ2-3; v_call: TRBV29-1; clone_size: NA; cdr3_aa: SVEDYSEVLLVGTQY
j_call: TRBJ2-3; v_call: TRBV6-4; clone_size: few; cdr3_aa: ASSETSGGNTDTQY
j_call: TRBJ2-5; v_call: TRBV7-3; clone_size: NA; cdr3_aa: ASSLTFRETQY
j_call: TRBJ1-6; v_call: TRBV19; clone_size: NA; cdr3_aa: ASSLRGSYNSPLH
j_call: TRBJ2-7; v_call: TRBV6-5; clone_size: once; cdr3_aa: ASSRTFDYEQY
j_call: TRBJ2-7; v_call: TRBV2; clone_size: NA; cdr3_aa: ASSEGTLNYEQY
j_call: TRBJ1-4; v_call: TRBV30; clone_size: NA; cdr3_aa: AWSGQFNEKLF
j_call: TRBJ2-7; v_call: TRBV5-8; clone_size: NA; cdr3_aa: ASSPTGQGSYEQY
j_call: TRBJ2-1; v_call: TRBV24-1; clone_size: NA; cdr3_aa: ATSDQSRGGHREQF
j_call: TRBJ2-5; v_call: TRBV29-1; clone_size: NA; cdr3_aa: SVEDGLQGGETQY
j_call: TRBJ2-5; v_call: TRBV12-3/TRBV12-4; clone_size: NA; cdr3_aa: ASTGAGEETQY
j_call: TRBJ2-5; v_call: TRBV2; clone_size: NA; cdr3_aa: ASNLAAETQY
j_call: TRBJ2-3; v_call: TRBV27; clone_size: NA; cdr3_aa: ASGGVLTSTDTQY
j_call: TRBJ2-7; v_call: TRBV5-4; clone_size: once; cdr3_aa: ASSVSGQGAYEQY
j_call: TRBJ2-4; v_call: TRBV27; clone_size: NA; cdr3_aa: ASSKTGVAKNIQY
j_call: TRBJ2-1; v_call: TRBV7-8; clone_size: once; cdr3_aa: ASSFRRGNEQF
j_call: TRBJ2-4; v_call: TRBV30; clone_size: NA; cdr3_aa: AWSAGGKNIQY
j_call: TRBJ2-1; v_call: TRBV29-1; clone_size: NA; cdr3_aa: SVDRGQGANEQF
j_call: TRBJ2-2; v_call: TRBV5-1; clone_size: NA; cdr3_aa: ASTEGQGGTGELF
j_call: TRBJ2-1; v_call: TRBV10-3; clone_size: NA; cdr3_aa: AIWRGQGFDEQF
j_call: TRBJ1-1; v_call: TRBV29-1; clone_size: once; cdr3_aa: SIRDRMNTEAF
j_call: TRBJ1-2; v_call: TRBV18; clone_size: NA; cdr3_aa: ASSPPTRDGYT
j_call: TRBJ2-2; v_call: TRBV3-1/TRBV3-2; clone_size: once; cdr3_aa: ASSRTSLSYTGELF
j_call: TRBJ2-4; v_call: TRBV28; clone_size: NA; cdr3_aa: ASSWGGKNIQY
j_call: TRBJ1-3; v_call: TRBV2; clone_size: NA; cdr3_aa: ASQGASGNTIY
j_call: TRBJ1-2; v_call: TRBV6-5; clone_size: NA; cdr3_aa: ASTNGGIQPGYT
j_call: TRBJ1-1; v_call: TRBV6-5; clone_size: NA; cdr3_aa: ASRSIRGPNTEAF
j_call: TRBJ2-1; v_call: TRBV4-1; clone_size: NA; cdr3_aa: ASSLPRTSGGPRFHNEQF
j_call: TRBJ2-7; v_call: TRBV18; clone_size: NA; cdr3_aa: AAGDNSYEQY